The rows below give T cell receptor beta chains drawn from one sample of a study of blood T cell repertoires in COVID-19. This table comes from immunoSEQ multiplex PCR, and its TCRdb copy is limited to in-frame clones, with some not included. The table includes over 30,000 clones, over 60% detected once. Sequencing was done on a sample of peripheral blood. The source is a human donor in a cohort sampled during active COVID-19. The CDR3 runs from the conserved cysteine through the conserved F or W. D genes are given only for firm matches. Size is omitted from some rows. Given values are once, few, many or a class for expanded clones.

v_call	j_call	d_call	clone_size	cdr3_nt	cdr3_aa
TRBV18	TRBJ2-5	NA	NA	TGTGCCAGCTCCCGACGTGGACAACGCGTCCAAGAGACCCAGTACTTC	CASSRRGQRVQETQYF
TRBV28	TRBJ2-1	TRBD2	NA	TGTGCCAGCAGCCGACTAGCGGGAGGGCCCTACAATGAGCAGTTCTTC	CASSRLAGGPYNEQFF
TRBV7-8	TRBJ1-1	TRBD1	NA	TGTGCCAGCAGCTTAGCGGGACAGTCACTGGGCACTGAAGCTTTCTTT	CASSLAGQSLGTEAFF
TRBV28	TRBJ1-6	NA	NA	TGTGCCAGCAGGGACCAGGGTAGCTCCTATAATTCACCCCTCCACTTT	CASRDQGSSYNSPLHF
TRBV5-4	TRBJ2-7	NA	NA	TGTGCCAGCAGCTTTAGGGGGGGTCGGGAGCAGTACTTC	CASSFRGGREQYF
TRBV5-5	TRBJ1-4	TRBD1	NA	TGTGCCAGCAGCTTTGATCCGACAGGGCCTAATGAAAAACTGTTTTTT	CASSFDPTGPNEKLFF
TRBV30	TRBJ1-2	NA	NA	TGTGCCTCCGCACTGCCTACTAACTATGGCTACACCTTC	CASALPTNYGYTF
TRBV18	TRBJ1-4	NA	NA	TGTGCCAGCTCACCACAGGCCCCGAGGAAGAAAAATGAAAAACTGTTTTTT	CASSPQAPRKKNEKLFF
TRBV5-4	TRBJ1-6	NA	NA	TGTGCCAGCAGCTCCGACATCTATAATTCACCCCTCCACTTT	CASSSDIYNSPLHF
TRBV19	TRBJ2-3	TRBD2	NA	TGTGCCAGTAGGCACACCGGTACTAGCGGGAGTTACGCAGATACGCAGTATTTT	CASRHTGTSGSYADTQYF
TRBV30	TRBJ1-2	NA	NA	TGTGCCTGGAGTGTACAGGGTTCAGGGGCCGGACTCCGCGGCTACACCTTC	CAWSVQGSGAGLRGYTF
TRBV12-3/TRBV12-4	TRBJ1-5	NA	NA	TGTGCCAGCAGCCCGACAGAAAATCAGCCCCAGCATTTT	CASSPTENQPQHF
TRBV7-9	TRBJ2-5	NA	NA	TGTGCCAGCACCATGAAAGAGGGGGTAGGGGAGACCCAGTACTTC	CASTMKEGVGETQYF
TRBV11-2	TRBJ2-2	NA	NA	TGTGCCAGCAGCTTAGTACCGCGGGGGCGGTCCGGGGAGCTGTTTTTT	CASSLVPRGRSGELFF
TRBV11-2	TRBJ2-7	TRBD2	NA	TGTGCCAGCAGCTCTATAAGCGGGGGGGAGCGCTACGAGCAGTACTTC	CASSSISGGERYEQYF
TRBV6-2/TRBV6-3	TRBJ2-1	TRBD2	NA	TGTGCCAGCAGTTATATCGTAGCGGGAGGCTCCTACAATGAGCAGTTCTTC	CASSYIVAGGSYNEQFF
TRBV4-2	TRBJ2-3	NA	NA	TGTGCCAGCAGCCAACGGTTGTCCACAGATACGCAGTATTTT	CASSQRLSTDTQYF
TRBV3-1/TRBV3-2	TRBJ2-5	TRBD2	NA	TGTGCCAGCAGCCAAGACCTAGCGGGGGGCCAAGAGACCCAGTACTTC	CASSQDLAGGQETQYF
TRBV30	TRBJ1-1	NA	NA	TGTGCCTGGAGTGTACTCGGTTACACTGAAGCTTTCTTT	CAWSVLGYTEAFF
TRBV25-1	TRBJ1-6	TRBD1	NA	TGTGCCAGCAGCCACAAGGGACAGGGTTCACCCCTCCACTTT	CASSHKGQGSPLHF
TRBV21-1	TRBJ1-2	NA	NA	TGTGCCAGCAGCAAAAGGGACAGGGAGGGGGGCTACACCTTC	CASSKRDREGGYTF
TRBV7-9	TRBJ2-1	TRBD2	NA	TGTGCCAGCAGCCCGGGGAATCGGCTAGCGGGAGCGAATGAGCAGTTCTTC	CASSPGNRLAGANEQFF
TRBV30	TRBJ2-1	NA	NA	TGTGCCTATTCACTAGGAAACAATGAGCAGTTCTTC	CAYSLGNNEQFF
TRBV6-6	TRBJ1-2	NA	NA	TGTGCCAGCAGTTACTCGAATGGGGGCAACTATGGCTACACCTTC	CASSYSNGGNYGYTF
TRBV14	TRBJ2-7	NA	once	TGTGCCAGCAGCCAAGATTTTGGGTGGGCCAGCGGTGACCGGGGGGAGCAGTACTTC	CASSQDFGWASGDRGEQYF
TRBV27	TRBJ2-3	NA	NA	TGTGCCAGCAGTTCACAGGGTGCTATGACAGATACGCAGTATTTT	CASSSQGAMTDTQYF
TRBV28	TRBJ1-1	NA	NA	TGTGCCAGCAGTCCCCCCCAGAACACTGAAGCTTTCTTT	CASSPPQNTEAFF